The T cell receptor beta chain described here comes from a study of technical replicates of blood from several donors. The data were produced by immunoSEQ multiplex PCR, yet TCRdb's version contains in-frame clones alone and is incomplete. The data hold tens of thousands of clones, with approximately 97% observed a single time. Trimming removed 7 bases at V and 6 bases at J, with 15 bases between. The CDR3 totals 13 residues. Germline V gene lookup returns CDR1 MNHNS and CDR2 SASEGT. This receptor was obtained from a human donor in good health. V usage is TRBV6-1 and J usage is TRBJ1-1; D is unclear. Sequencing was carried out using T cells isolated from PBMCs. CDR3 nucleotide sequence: TGTGCCAGCATTGAGGGCCTATTCTCTGAAGCTTTCTTT. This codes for CASIEGLFSEAFF.